This T cell receptor (beta chain) was sequenced during a study of cytomegalovirus exposure and HLA in healthy donors. Study-level results: Later genetic work tied a missense DCLRE1C variant to beta-chain V and J trimming.

On this clone: Its specificity is not known.

V was shortened by 5 bases and J by 4 bases, with 18 bases between the two germline ends. CDR3 length: 15 amino acids. Germline CDR1 is LNHNV and CDR2 is YYDKDF (reference sequence). Primers for the PCR totalled 60 Vbeta and 13 Jbeta. Produced via immunoSEQ multiplex PCR; TCRdb's table is partial and in-frame only. Found here are around 200,000 clones, 60% to 80% of them singletons; the top ten hold 1.5% to 2%. Sample: PBMCs. The clonotype was recovered from a man younger than 30 in good health and CMV-seronegative. V is TRBV15 and J is TRBJ2-7; TRBD1 is a possible D gene (7 bases). The CDR3 region has the DNA TGTGCCACCAGCCCCCCGGGCGGGACAGTTTACGAGCAGTACTTC. Its protein is CATSPPGGTVYEQYF.